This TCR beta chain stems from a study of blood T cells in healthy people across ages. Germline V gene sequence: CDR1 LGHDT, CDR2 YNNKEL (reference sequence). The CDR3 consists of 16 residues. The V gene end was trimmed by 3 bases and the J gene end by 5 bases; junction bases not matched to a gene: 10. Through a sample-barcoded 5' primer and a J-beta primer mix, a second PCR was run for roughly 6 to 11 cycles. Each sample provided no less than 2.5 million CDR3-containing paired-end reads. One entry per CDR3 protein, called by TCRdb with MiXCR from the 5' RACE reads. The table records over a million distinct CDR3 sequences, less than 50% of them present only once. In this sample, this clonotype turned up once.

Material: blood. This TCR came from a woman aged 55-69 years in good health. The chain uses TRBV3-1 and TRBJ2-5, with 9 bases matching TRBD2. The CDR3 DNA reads TGTGCCAGCAGCCAGAGCGTAGCGGGAGCGGGGGAGACCCAGTACTTC. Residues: CASSQSVAGAGETQYF.